What follows are 18 T cell receptor beta chains derived from one specimen sequenced in a study of cytomegalovirus exposure and HLA in healthy donors. With 60 Vbeta and 13 Jbeta primers, the PCR was carried out. Produced via immunoSEQ multiplex PCR; TCRdb's table is partial and in-frame only. The sample holds about 150,000 clones; just under 85% are singletons and the top ten take 4.8%. The source material was PBMCs. These receptor sequences come from a girl aged 5 to 17 in good health and CMV-seropositive.

A remark on this clone: The junction does not match germline at one end; this may be a read error. The rearrangement links TRBV10-3 to TRBJ1-2; 8 nucleotides agree with TRBD1. This CDR3 contains 13 residues. CDR1 and CDR2 (germline): ENHRY, SYGVKD. In DNA form, the CDR3 reads TGTGCCACCAGTCCCGGGACAGGCTATGGCTACACCTTC. This encodes CATSPGTGYGYTF.

The CDR3 region has the DNA TGTGCCAGCAGCCAACCCGGCAGGGCAGCTAACTATGGCTACACCTTC. Translating it yields CASSQPGRAANYGYTF. The V call is TRBV14, the J call TRBJ1-2; tentative D call: TRBD1 (5 bases). V was shortened by 2 bases and J by 0 bases, with 13 bases between the two germline ends. The CDR3 totals 16 residues. Germline V gene lookup returns CDR1 SGHDN and CDR2 FVKESK.

The rearrangement links TRBV5-4 to TRBJ2-5; TRBD2 agrees at 9 bases. Germline CDR1 SGHNT, CDR2 YYREEE (reference sequence). The V and J ends lost 3 bases and 4 bases, in that order; junction bases with no gene match: 4. The CDR3 runs to 14 residues. CDR3 loop: CASSSGLAGETQYF. The CDR3 DNA is TGTGCCAGCAGCTCGGGACTAGCAGGAGAGACCCAGTACTTC.

The chain couples TRBV19 to TRBJ2-7, with D unresolved. The germline V gene has CDR1 LNHDA and CDR2 SQIVND (reference sequence). With 5 bases removed from V and 2 bases from J, the gap between germline ends came to 13 bases. There are 14 residues in the CDR3. CDR3 nucleotide sequence: TGTGCCAGTAGTGTTACTATGACCCCCTACGAGCAGTACTTC. Protein product: CASSVTMTPYEQYF.

The chain uses TRBV29-1 and TRBJ1-5; no clear D gene. Germline V gene sequence: CDR1 SQVTM, CDR2 ANQGSEA. V lost 0 bases and J 2 bases, leaving 11 bases between the germline ends. The CDR3 is made up of 15 amino acids. The CDR3 loop is CSVEDCRQGNQPQHF. DNA of the CDR3: TGCAGCGTTGAAGATTGTCGGCAGGGCAATCAGCCCCAGCATTTT.

This clone was counted a few times. The chain recombines TRBV4-1 with TRBJ1-1, with 10 bases aligning to TRBD1. Trimming at V came to 0 bases and at J to 1 base, leaving 11 bases not matched to a gene. The V gene's germline CDR1 is MGHRA and CDR2 YSYEKL. CDR3 length: 19 residues. CDR3 protein: CASSQETPFRTGGNTEAFF. The CDR3 region has the DNA TGCGCCAGCAGCCAAGAGACCCCTTTTCGGACAGGGGGGAACACTGAAGCTTTCTTT.

V usage is TRBV4-2 and J usage is TRBJ2-5, with D possibly matching TRBD2 (7 bases). Germline CDR1 LGHNA, CDR2 YNFKEQ. V dropped 2 bases and J dropped 5 bases, with 21 bases sitting between them. CDR3 size: 17 residues. The CDR3 sequence: CASSQKLGRGGGETQYF. Here the CDR3 DNA reads TGTGCCAGCAGCCAAAAACTAGGGCGCGGGGGCGGTGAGACCCAGTACTTC.

V is TRBV5-1 and J is TRBJ2-1; TRBD1 matches at 9 bases. In germline, CDR1 is SGHRS, CDR2 YFSETQ. With V trimmed by 1 base and J by 6 bases, 5 bases remained unmatched. This CDR3 has 15 amino acids. The CDR3 DNA follows: TGCGCCAGCAGCTTGCTTGGACAGGGGATCAATGAGCAGTTCTTC. This sequence encodes CASSLLGQGINEQFF.

This chain joins TRBV5-1 and TRBJ2-7; D is possibly TRBD2 (6 bases). The CDR3 spans 14 residues. In germline, CDR1 is SGHRS, CDR2 YFSETQ. Trimming took off 4 bases at V and 3 bases at J, with 14 bases between the two ends. Here the CDR3 reads CASSPSPGGYEQYF. The DNA for the CDR3 is TGCGCCAGCAGCCCCTCCCCCGGGGGCTACGAGCAGTACTTC.

This chain joins TRBV28 and TRBJ2-3; 8 nucleotides line up with TRBD1. With V trimmed by 5 bases and J by 0 bases, 10 bases remained unmatched. CDR1 and CDR2 (germline): MDHEN, SYDVKM. The CDR3 sequence is 17 residues long. The chain's CDR3 is CASSPRDRTTSTDTQYF. CDR3 nucleotide sequence: TGTGCCAGCAGTCCTCGGGACAGGACGACTAGCACAGATACGCAGTATTTT.

The chain recombines TRBV7-6 with TRBJ1-1, with D possibly being TRBD1 (6 bases). Trimming left V 0 bases short and J 0 bases short, with 11 bases between. There are 16 residues in the CDR3. CDR1 and CDR2 from the germline V gene are SGHVS and FNYEAQ. The CDR3 DNA follows: TGTGCCAGCAGCTTAGCTGCGGGGGCGGTGAACACTGAAGCTTTCTTT. Its translation: CASSLAAGAVNTEAFF.

The chain has TRBV5-4 and TRBJ1-2; D remains unclear. Trimming removed 2 bases from V and 4 bases from J, with 9 bases in between. Germline V gene data show CDR1 as SGHNT and CDR2 as YYREEE (reference sequence). This CDR3 has 13 amino acids. The chain's CDR3 is CASSFGSSYGYTF. In DNA form, the CDR3 reads TGTGCCAGCAGCTTTGGCTCCAGCTATGGCTACACCTTC.

The V call is TRBV6-1, the J call TRBJ2-7, with a tentative D call TRBD1 (6 bases). This CDR3 spans 12 amino acids. Germline CDR1 MNHNS, CDR2 SASEGT. V was shortened by 6 bases and J by 3 bases, with 9 bases between the two germline ends. CDR3 loop: CASSLRGYEQYF. The CDR3 DNA follows: TGTGCCAGCAGCCTCAGGGGCTACGAGCAGTACTTC.

The J gene is TRBJ1-2, the V gene TRBV4-1; D is undetermined. The germline V and J ends were trimmed by 3 bases and 8 bases, with 16 bases remaining between them. In germline, CDR1 is MGHRA, CDR2 YSYEKL. The CDR3 consists of 14 residues. CDR3 region: CASSQAIPEKGYTF. The CDR3 nucleotides are TGCGCCAGCAGCCAGGCTATCCCGGAGAAGGGCTACACCTTC.

In this sample, this clone turned up once. This chain joins TRBV27 and TRBJ2-3; D might be TRBD1 (5 bases). Germline V gene lookup returns CDR1 MNHEY and CDR2 SMNVEV (reference sequence). Trimming stripped 2 bases from V and 5 bases from J, with 14 bases between. The CDR3 is 15 amino acids. The CDR3 DNA sequence: TGTGCCAGCAGTTTAGGGGCCAGGGATGGAGATACGCAGTATTTT. Its translation is CASSLGARDGDTQYF.

This chain joins TRBV6-1 and TRBJ2-2, with D uncertain. Trimming left V 7 bases short and J 0 bases short, with 12 bases between. The CDR3 is 15 amino acids. CDR1 is MNHNS and CDR2 is SASEGT in the germline V gene. CDR3 in amino acids: CASIKSPANTGELFF. The DNA for the CDR3 is TGTGCCAGCATCAAGAGCCCCGCGAACACCGGGGAGCTGTTTTTT.

Concerning this clone: Compared with germline, one end of the junction differs, possibly owing to a read error. Other DNA sequences in this specimen translate into the identical CDR3. The J gene is TRBJ2-3, the V gene TRBV5-1; TRBD2 is a possible D gene (6 bases). From germline, CDR1 is SGHRS and CDR2 YFSETQ. The CDR3 loop spans 14 amino acids. CDR3 nucleotide sequence: TGCGCCAGCAGTTTGGGGGGAGGTCCAGATACGCAGTATTTT. Protein product: CASSLGGGPDTQYF. Combining the CDR3 with reference TRBV5-1 and TRBJ2-3 gives the whole variable domain KAGVTQTPRYLIKTRGQQVTLSCSPISGHRSVSWYQQTPGQGLQFLFEYFSETQRNKGNFPGRFSGRQFSNSRSEMNVSTLELGDSALYLCASSLGGGPDTQYFGPGTRLTVL.

The V gene is TRBV6-5, the J gene TRBJ1-1, with D possibly being TRBD1 (6 bases). This CDR3 region has 11 residues. Trimming took 6 bases from V and 11 from J, leaving 13 bases between them. The germline gives CDR1 MNHEY, CDR2 SVGAGI. The CDR3 bases are TGTGCCAGCAGAGCAACAGGGATTGCTTTCTTT. Its translation: CASRATGIAFF.